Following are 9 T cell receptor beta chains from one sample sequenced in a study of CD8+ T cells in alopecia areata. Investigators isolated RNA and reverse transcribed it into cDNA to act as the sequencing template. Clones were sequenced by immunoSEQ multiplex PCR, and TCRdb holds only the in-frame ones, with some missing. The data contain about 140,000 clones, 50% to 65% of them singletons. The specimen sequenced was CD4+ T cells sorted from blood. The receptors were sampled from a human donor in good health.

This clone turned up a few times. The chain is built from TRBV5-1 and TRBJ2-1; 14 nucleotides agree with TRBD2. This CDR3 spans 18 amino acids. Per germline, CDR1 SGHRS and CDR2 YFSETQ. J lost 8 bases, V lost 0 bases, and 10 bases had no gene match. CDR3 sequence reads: CASSLDPTSGRDRDEQFF. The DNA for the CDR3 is TGCGCCAGCAGCTTGGACCCGACTAGCGGGAGGGACAGGGATGAGCAGTTCTTC.

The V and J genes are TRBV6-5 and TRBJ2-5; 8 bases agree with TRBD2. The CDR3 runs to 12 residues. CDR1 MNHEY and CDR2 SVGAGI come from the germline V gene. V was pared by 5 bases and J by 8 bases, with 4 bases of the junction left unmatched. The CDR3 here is CASSPAGGTQYF. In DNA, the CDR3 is TGTGCCAGCAGTCCCGCGGGAGGAACCCAGTACTTC.

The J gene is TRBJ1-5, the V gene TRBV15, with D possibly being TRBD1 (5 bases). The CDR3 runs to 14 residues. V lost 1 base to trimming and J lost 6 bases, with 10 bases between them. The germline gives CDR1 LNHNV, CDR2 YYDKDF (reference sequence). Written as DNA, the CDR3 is TGTGCCACCAGCAGAGGTCGGGGCGGTCAGCCCCAGCATTTT. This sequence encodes CATSRGRGGQPQHF.

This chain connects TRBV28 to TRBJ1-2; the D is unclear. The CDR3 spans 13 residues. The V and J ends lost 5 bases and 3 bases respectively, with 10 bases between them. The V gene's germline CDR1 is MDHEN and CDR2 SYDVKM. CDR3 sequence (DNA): TGTGCCAGCAGTCGACTGTTTGACTATGGCTACACCTTC. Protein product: CASSRLFDYGYTF.

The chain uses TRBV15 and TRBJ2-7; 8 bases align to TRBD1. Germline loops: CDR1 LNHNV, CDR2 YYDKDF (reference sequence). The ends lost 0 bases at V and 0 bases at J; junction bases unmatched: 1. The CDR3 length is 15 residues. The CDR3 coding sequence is TGTGCCACCAGCAGAGATCAGGGGGCCTCCTACGAGCAGTACTTC. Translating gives CATSRDQGASYEQYF.

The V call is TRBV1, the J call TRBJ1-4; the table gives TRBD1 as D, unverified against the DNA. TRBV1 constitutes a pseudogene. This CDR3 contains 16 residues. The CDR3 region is CTSSHDGGQINEKLFF. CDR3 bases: TGCACCAGCAGCCACGATGGGGGACAGATTAATGAAAAACTGTTTTTT.

The CDR3 protein is CASRPEGQLTYEQYF. In DNA, the CDR3 is TGTGCCAGCAGACCCGAGGGACAGTTAACCTACGAGCAGTACTTC. The gene calls are TRBV28 and TRBJ2-7; 7 nucleotides match TRBD1. Trimming took 6 bases from V and 2 from J; bases not matched to a gene: 10. CDR1 is MDHEN, CDR2 SYDVKM, per germline. The CDR3 length is 15 residues. The full variable domain, its missing parts supplied by reference TRBV28 and TRBJ2-7, is DVKVTQSSRYLVKRTGEKVFLECVQDMDHENMFWYRQDPGLGLRLIYFSYDVKMKEKGDIPEGYSVSREKKERFSLILESASTNQTSMYLCASRPEGQLTYEQYFGPGTRLTVT.

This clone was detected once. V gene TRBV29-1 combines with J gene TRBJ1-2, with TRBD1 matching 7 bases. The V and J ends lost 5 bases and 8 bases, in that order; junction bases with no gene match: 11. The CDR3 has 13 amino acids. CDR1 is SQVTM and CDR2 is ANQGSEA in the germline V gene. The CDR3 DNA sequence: TGCAGCGTTACCCCACGTCTGACAGGGGGCTACACCTTC. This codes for CSVTPRLTGGYTF.

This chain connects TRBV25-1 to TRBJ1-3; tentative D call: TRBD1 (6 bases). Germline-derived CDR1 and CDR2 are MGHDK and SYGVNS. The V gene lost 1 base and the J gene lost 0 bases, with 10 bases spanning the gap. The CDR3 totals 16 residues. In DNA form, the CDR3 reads TGTGCCAGCAGTGAATGGGGGGCCGGCTCTGGAAACACCATATATTTT. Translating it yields CASSEWGAGSGNTIYF.